The next 32 T cell receptor beta chains were all read from a single sample in a study of OX40 agonist ivuxolimab in advanced cancers. Sequenced by immunoSEQ multiplex PCR; TCRdb stores in-frame clones only, minus some. The sample records some 60,000 clones, about 85% being singletons. The sequences come from CD4+ or CD8+ T cells sorted from blood, collected in a trial of the OX40 agonist ivuxolimab. These receptors were collected from an adult with an advanced solid tumor such as melanoma, head and neck, liver or kidney cancer.

CDR3 coding DNA: TGCGCCAGCAGCCAAGAGGGAGTATCACTAGCCAAAAACATTCAGTACTTC. Its protein product is CASSQEGVSLAKNIQYF. This chain links TRBV4-1 with TRBJ2-4; a possible D gene is TRBD2 (5 bases). V was shortened by 0 bases and J by 0 bases, with 12 bases between the two germline ends. Germline CDR1 reads MGHRA; CDR2 reads YSYEKL. This CDR3 is built from 17 residues.

This clone has more than one count but fewer than ten. The rearrangement uses TRBV6-5 and TRBJ1-1; 11 bases are shared with TRBD1. This CDR3 is built from 15 residues. The junction had 10 bases not matched to a gene; V was cut back by 6 bases and J by 7 bases. CDR1 is MNHEY and CDR2 is SVGAGI in the germline V gene. For the CDR3, the DNA is TGTGCCAGCAGCTGGCTGAGGACAGGGGGCGGTGAAGCTTTCTTT. Encoded protein: CASSWLRTGGGEAFF.

In the case of this clone: This same CDR3 is encoded by further DNA sequences in the sample. The chain combines TRBV19 with TRBJ2-2; D perhaps matches TRBD1 (6 bases). Germline V gene lookup returns CDR1 LNHDA and CDR2 SQIVND (reference sequence). The CDR3 has 16 amino acids. Trimming stripped 4 bases from V and 0 bases from J, with 12 bases between. The CDR3 here is CASSTLQGTNTGELFF. CDR3 coding DNA: TGTGCCAGTAGTACACTACAGGGTACGAACACCGGGGAGCTGTTTTTT. The entire variable domain, with the rest obtained from reference TRBV19 and TRBJ2-2, is as follows: DGGITQSPKYLFRKEGQNVTLSCEQNLNHDAMYWYRQDPGQGLRLIYYSQIVNDFQKGDIAEGYSVSREKKESFPLTVTSAQKNPTAFYLCASSTLQGTNTGELFFGEGSRLTVL.

The V call is TRBV6-5, the J call TRBJ2-5; no clear D gene. In germline, CDR1 is MNHEY, CDR2 SVGAGI. Trimming removed 6 bases at V and 6 bases at J, with 14 bases between. There are 13 residues in the CDR3. The DNA of the CDR3 is TGTGCCAGCAGCTTGGCGAGGCTAAAGACCCAGTACTTC. Its translation: CASSLARLKTQYF.

This rearrangement joins TRBV4-3 to TRBJ1-4; TRBD1 might be the D (5 bases). The CDR3 is made up of 14 amino acids. Trimming took 0 bases from V and 11 from J, leaving 13 bases between them. From germline, CDR1 is LGHNA and CDR2 YSLEER. The CDR3 coding sequence is TGCGCCAGCAGCCAAGAGTCCGGGGGTGGGAAACTGTTTTTT. This codes for CASSQESGGGKLFF.

The V call is TRBV9, the J call TRBJ1-1; 7 bases fit TRBD1. The length of the CDR3 is 14 residues. Germline V gives CDR1 SGDLS, CDR2 YYNGEE. J was trimmed by 4 bases and V by 4 bases; bases with no gene match: 7. The CDR3 DNA reads as TGTGCCAGCAGCCGAGACAGGGTCGCCACTGAAGCTTTCTTT. Its protein is CASSRDRVATEAFF.

The V call is TRBV7-9, the J call TRBJ1-3; D gene uncertain. This CDR3 region has 15 residues. From germline, CDR1 is SEHNR and CDR2 FQNEAQ (reference sequence). Trimming shortened V by 5 bases and J by 0 bases, and 11 bases separated the two germline ends. The CDR3 region has the DNA TGTGCCAGCAGCACCTTCACATCCTCTGGAAACACCATATATTTT. Its translation: CASSTFTSSGNTIYF.

This clone was counted a few times. At the DNA level, this CDR3 is encoded by other sequences in the same sample as well. This chain joins TRBV7-2 and TRBJ1-5, with D perhaps TRBD1 (6 bases). Looked up from germline, CDR1 is SGHTA and CDR2 is FQGNSA. The length of the CDR3 is 15 residues. Trimming stripped 3 bases from V and 6 bases from J, with 15 bases between. The CDR3 bases are TGTGCCAGCAGCTTGGTATCAGGGGCCCGTCAGCCCCAGCATTTT. Protein: CASSLVSGARQPQHF.

This clone was detected once. This sequence joins TRBV6-6 and TRBJ1-1; TRBD1 agrees at 8 bases. Per the germline V gene, CDR1 is MNHNY and CDR2 is SVGAGI (reference sequence). This CDR3 spans 12 amino acids. CDR3 bases: TGTGGGGCTGGGACAGGGAACACTGAAGCTTTCTTT. Translating it yields CGAGTGNTEAFF.

This chain joins TRBV9 and TRBJ2-2, with D maybe TRBD1 (5 bases). Germline V gene lookup returns CDR1 SGDLS and CDR2 YYNGEE. V was cut by 3 bases and J by 5 bases, with 14 bases left in between. The CDR3 contains 15 residues. This CDR3 is CASSASQGITGELFF. In nucleotides, the CDR3 is TGTGCCAGCAGCGCGAGCCAGGGAATTACCGGGGAGCTGTTTTTT.

This clone was observed once. V usage is TRBV19 and J usage is TRBJ2-7; TRBD1 matches at 8 bases. This CDR3 has 13 amino acids. Germline V gene lookup returns CDR1 LNHDA and CDR2 SQIVND (reference sequence). V was pared by 5 bases and J by 5 bases, with 5 bases of the junction left unmatched. The CDR3 DNA reads TGTGCCAGTAGTGGACAGGGCGGCAACGAGCAGTACTTC. Translated, it gives CASSGQGGNEQYF.

This clone appeared a single time. This chain joins TRBV20-1 and TRBJ1-1; no definite D call. CDR3 size: 11 residues. CDR1 is DFQATT, CDR2 SNEGSKA, per germline (reference sequence). V lost 0 bases and J 10 bases, leaving 9 bases between the germline ends. The CDR3 coding sequence is TGCAGTGCTAGAGATGACCCCGTAGCTTTCTTT. Protein sequence: CSARDDPVAFF.

This clone was seen a single time. The V call is TRBV10-3, the J call TRBJ2-4; D may be TRBD1 or TRBD2 (6 bases each). V was pared by 4 bases and J by 0 bases, with 13 bases between. The germline V gene has CDR1 ENHRY and CDR2 SYGVKD. The CDR3 consists of 16 residues. The CDR3 bases are TGTGCCATCAGTGGTTCTGGGGGGCTAGCCAAAAACATTCAGTACTTC. This gives the protein CAISGSGGLAKNIQYF.

The V gene is TRBV6-4, the J gene TRBJ1-1, with D perhaps TRBD1 (5 bases). This CDR3 has 13 residues. Germline V gene sequence: CDR1 MRHNA, CDR2 SNTAGT. Deletions cut 2 bases from V and 6 bases from J, with 10 bases between. Here the CDR3 DNA reads TGTGCCAGCAGTGACAGGGTAGGGGCTGAAGCTTTCTTT. As protein: CASSDRVGAEAFF.

The chain links TRBV7-2 to TRBJ2-5, with D perhaps given as TRBD1 or TRBD2 (5 bases each). V lost 5 bases, J lost 1 base, and 11 bases lay in between. This CDR3 contains 14 residues. The V gene's germline CDR1 is SGHTA and CDR2 FQGNSA. CDR3 nucleotides: TGTGCCAGCAGCCCTTACGGGACCCAAGAGACCCAGTACTTC. Translating gives CASSPYGTQETQYF.

The J gene is TRBJ1-1, the V gene TRBV5-4; D uncertain. Trimming left V 0 bases short and J 5 bases short, with 8 bases between. The CDR3 totals 13 residues. Germline lookup yields CDR1 SGHNT and CDR2 YYREEE (reference sequence). DNA for the CDR3: TGTGCCAGCAGCTTGGCCGGAGAAACTGAAGCTTTCTTT. Translated: CASSLAGETEAFF.

This chain joins TRBV5-1 and TRBJ2-2; D is undetermined. CDR1 is SGHRS and CDR2 is YFSETQ in the germline V gene. V was clipped by 4 bases and J by 2 bases, with 9 bases between them. This CDR3 contains 14 residues. CDR3 loop: CASSTNLNTGELFF. In DNA, the CDR3 is TGCGCCAGCAGCACCAACCTTAACACCGGGGAGCTGTTTTTT.

CDR3 in DNA: TGTGCCAGCAGTCCGAGGACAGGGCTGAATTCACCCCTCCACTTT. It codes for CASSPRTGLNSPLHF. The V call is TRBV6-5, the J call TRBJ1-6, with 8 bases aligning to TRBD1. The V and J ends lost 5 bases and 7 bases, in that order; junction bases with no gene match: 7. CDR3 length equals 15 residues. CDR1 MNHEY and CDR2 SVGAGI come from the germline V gene.

V usage is TRBV7-9 and J usage is TRBJ1-1; the D is unclear. Trimming took 2 bases from V and 10 from J, leaving 5 bases between them. CDR1 is SEHNR and CDR2 is FQNEAQ in the germline V gene (reference sequence). The CDR3 contains 10 residues. The CDR3: CASSLRGAFF. CDR3 coding DNA: TGTGCCAGCAGCTTACGTGGAGCTTTCTTT. Full variable domain (remainder filled in from reference TRBV7-9 and TRBJ1-1): DTGVSQNPRHKITKRGQNVTFRCDPISEHNRLYWYRQTLGQGPEFLTYFQNEAQLEKSRLLSDRFSAERPKGSFSTLEIQRTEQGDSAMYLCASSLRGAFFGQGTRLTVV.

This clone occurred a few times. The chain recombines TRBV28 with TRBJ1-4, with 10 bases identical to TRBD1. The CDR3 length is 17 residues. The V and J ends lost 5 bases and 10 bases, in that order; junction bases with no gene match: 16. Germline V gene sequence: CDR1 MDHEN, CDR2 SYDVKM. CDR3 in amino acids: CASSPPGVGQGYGKLFF. The CDR3 region has the DNA TGTGCCAGCAGTCCTCCAGGAGTGGGACAGGGGTATGGAAAACTGTTTTTT. The full variable domain, with the rest looked up from reference TRBV28 and TRBJ1-4, is DVKVTQSSRYLVKRTGEKVFLECVQDMDHENMFWYRQDPGLGLRLIYFSYDVKMKEKGDIPEGYSVSREKKERFSLILESASTNQTSMYLCASSPPGVGQGYGKLFFGSGTQLSVL.

The chain is built from TRBV10-3 and TRBJ2-2; 7 nucleotides line up with TRBD2. This CDR3 spans 14 amino acids. Germline loops: CDR1 ENHRY, CDR2 SYGVKD. J was trimmed by 2 bases and V by 6 bases; bases with no gene match: 3. As DNA, the CDR3 is TGTGCCATCAGAAGCGGGGCCAACACCGGGGAGCTGTTTTTT. It is translated as CAIRSGANTGELFF.

The V gene is TRBV7-3, the J gene TRBJ2-1; D may be TRBD2 (5 bases). V lost 3 bases, J lost 6 bases, and 12 bases lay in between. The CDR3 is 14 amino acids. Germline-derived CDR1 and CDR2 are SGHTA and FQGTGA. The CDR3: CASSLVRVANEQFF. CDR3 bases: TGTGCCAGCAGCTTGGTGCGGGTGGCCAATGAGCAGTTCTTC.

V gene TRBV5-1 combines with J gene TRBJ2-7, with TRBD2 identical over 8 bases. The CDR3 totals 15 residues. Looked up from germline, CDR1 is SGHRS and CDR2 is YFSETQ. The trim removed 0 bases at V and 5 bases at J, leaving 7 bases unmatched. The CDR3 DNA follows: TGCGCCAGCAGCTTGGAGCGGGGGCCCATGGACGAGCAGTACTTC. Amino acid sequence: CASSLERGPMDEQYF.

The CDR3 is CASRDSSGNTIYF. The CDR3 bases are TGCGCCAGCAGGGACAGCTCTGGAAACACCATATATTTT. This chain uses TRBV5-1 with TRBJ1-3; D is possibly TRBD1 (6 bases). The CDR3 is made up of 13 amino acids. Germline V CDR1 and CDR2: SGHRS, YFSETQ. V was trimmed by 5 bases and J by 0 bases, leaving 6 bases between them.

The chain links TRBV9 to TRBJ2-3; a weak D match, TRBD2 (6 bases). The V end was cut by 0 bases, the J end by 3 bases, with 14 bases between. Germline CDR1 SGDLS, CDR2 YYNGEE. This CDR3 is 16 amino acids long. CDR3 sequence reads: CASSVGAGSRTDTQYF. The CDR3, as DNA: TGTGCCAGCAGCGTAGGTGCGGGGAGTAGAACAGATACGCAGTATTTT. Combining the CDR3 with reference TRBV9 and TRBJ2-3 gives the whole variable domain DSGVTQTPKHLITATGQRVTLRCSPRSGDLSVYWYQQSLDQGLQFLIQYYNGEERAKGNILERFSAQQFPDLHSELNLSSLELGDSALYFCASSVGAGSRTDTQYFGPGTRLTVL.

The chain is built from TRBV5-1 and TRBJ2-7, with 11 positions matching TRBD1. The ends lost 4 bases at V and 6 bases at J; junction bases unmatched: 6. This CDR3 region has 14 residues. Germline CDR1 is SGHRS and CDR2 is YFSETQ. CDR3 protein: CASSRWGQGGEQYF. CDR3 sequence (DNA): TGCGCCAGCAGCCGTTGGGGACAGGGGGGCGAGCAGTACTTC.

J is TRBJ2-7 and V is TRBV2; weak D call: TRBD2 (6 bases). With 6 bases removed from V and 4 bases from J, the gap between germline ends came to 16 bases. This CDR3 has 14 amino acids. Germline values: CDR1 SNHLY, CDR2 FYNNEI. CDR3 sequence reads: CASRVGGARYEQYF. Here the CDR3 DNA reads TGTGCCAGCAGGGTAGGCGGGGCGCGATACGAGCAGTACTTC.

This clone was seen a handful of times. J is TRBJ1-4 and V is TRBV2, with D possibly matching TRBD1 (5 bases). CDR3 length: 14 amino acids. Trimming stripped 7 bases from V and 4 bases from J, with 13 bases between. Germline values: CDR1 SNHLY, CDR2 FYNNEI. CDR3 coding DNA: TGTGCCAGCACCTCTCGGGGGATTAATGAAAAACTGTTTTTT. This codes for CASTSRGINEKLFF.

V and J are TRBV7-2 and TRBJ2-7; a weak D match, TRBD1 (5 bases). This CDR3 spans 14 amino acids. The germline V and J ends were trimmed by 2 bases and 2 bases, with 10 bases remaining between them. Germline V lookup: CDR1 SGHTA, CDR2 FQGNSA. DNA for the CDR3: TGTGCCAGCAGCTTAAACGCAGGGCCCTACGAGCAGTACTTC. Translation: CASSLNAGPYEQYF.

This clone has more than one count but fewer than ten. The chain recombines TRBV7-9 with TRBJ1-5; D gene ambiguous. Germline V gene sequence: CDR1 SEHNR, CDR2 FQNEAQ (reference sequence). The CDR3 has 17 amino acids. V was shortened by 0 bases and J by 3 bases, with 15 bases between the two germline ends. The CDR3 protein is CASSLAWETALNQPQHF. DNA of the CDR3: TGTGCCAGCAGCTTAGCGTGGGAAACGGCACTCAATCAGCCCCAGCATTTT.

This chain joins TRBV19 and TRBJ1-3, with D tentatively TRBD1 (5 bases). The V gene's germline CDR1 is LNHDA and CDR2 SQIVND (reference sequence). The CDR3 has 13 residues. The ends were cut back, 8 bases at V and 0 bases at J, with 8 bases in the middle. The CDR3 DNA is TGTGCCAGTTCACAGGCCTCTGGAAACACCATATATTTT. It is translated as CASSQASGNTIYF.

The J gene is TRBJ1-5, the V gene TRBV19; TRBD1 is a possible D gene (6 bases). From germline, CDR1 is LNHDA and CDR2 SQIVND (reference sequence). V dropped 4 bases and J dropped 6 bases, with 16 bases sitting between them. The CDR3 covers 15 residues. In DNA, the CDR3 is TGTGCCAGTAGTAGCTACAGGGAATTTATTCAGCCCCAGCATTTT. This codes for CASSSYREFIQPQHF.